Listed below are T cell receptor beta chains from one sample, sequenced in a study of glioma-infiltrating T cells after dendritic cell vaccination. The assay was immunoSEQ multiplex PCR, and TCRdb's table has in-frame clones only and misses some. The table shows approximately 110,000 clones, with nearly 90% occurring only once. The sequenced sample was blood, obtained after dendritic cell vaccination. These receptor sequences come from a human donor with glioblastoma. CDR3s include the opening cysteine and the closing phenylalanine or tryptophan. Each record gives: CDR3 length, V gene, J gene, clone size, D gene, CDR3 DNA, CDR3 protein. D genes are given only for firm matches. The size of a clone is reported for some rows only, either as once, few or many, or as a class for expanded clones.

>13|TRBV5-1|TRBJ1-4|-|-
TGCGCCAGCAGCCGGGACACCGTTGAAAAACTGTTTTTT
CASSRDTVEKLFF
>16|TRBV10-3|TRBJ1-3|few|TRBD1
TGTGCCATCAGCGGACAGGACCAAGGGACTGGAAACACCATATATTTT
CAISGQDQGTGNTIYF
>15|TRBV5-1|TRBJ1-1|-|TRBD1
TGCGCCAGCAGCCTGTCCGGGACAGGGAACACTGAAGCTTTCTTT
CASSLSGTGNTEAFF
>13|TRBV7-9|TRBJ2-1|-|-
TGTGCCAGCAGCCCCGCTTCCGGGGATGAGCAGTTCTTC
CASSPASGDEQFF
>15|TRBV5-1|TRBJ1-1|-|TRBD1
TGCGCCAGCAGCTTGGAGGGACAGGGGAACACTGAAGCTTTCTTT
CASSLEGQGNTEAFF
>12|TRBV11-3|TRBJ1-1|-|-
TGTGCCAGCAAGGGAGTGAACACTGAAGCTTTCTTT
CASKGVNTEAFF
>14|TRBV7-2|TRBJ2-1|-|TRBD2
TGTGCCAGCAGAGGAGCGGGGAACTACAATGAGCAGTTCTTC
CASRGAGNYNEQFF
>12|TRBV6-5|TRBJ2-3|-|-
TGTGCCAGCAGTTACTCTCGTGATACGCAGTATTTT
CASSYSRDTQYF
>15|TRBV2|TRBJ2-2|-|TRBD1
TGTGCCAGCAGTGAAGCTTTGAGGGGGCGCGGGGAGCTGTTTTTT
CASSEALRGRGELFF
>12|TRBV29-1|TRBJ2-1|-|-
TGCAGCGTTGCCGGGAGAGGGAATGAGCAGTTCTTC
CSVAGRGNEQFF
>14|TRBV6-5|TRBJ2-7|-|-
TGTGCCAGCAGTTACGACTGGAGCTCCTACGAGCAGTACTTC
CASSYDWSSYEQYF
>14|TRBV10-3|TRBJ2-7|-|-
TGTGCCATCAGTGAGTCAAGCAGGTCCTACGAGCAGTACTTC
CAISESSRSYEQYF
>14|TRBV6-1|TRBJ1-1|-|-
TGTGCCAGCAGTGCCATAGCTGGGAACACTGAAGCTTTCTTT
CASSAIAGNTEAFF
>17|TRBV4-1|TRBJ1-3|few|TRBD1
TGCGCCAGCAGCCAAGTTGGACAGGGCTTCCCTGGAAACACCATATATTTT
CASSQVGQGFPGNTIYF
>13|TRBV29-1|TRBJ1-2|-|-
TGCAGCGGTGGTGTCGGCGGGGGACTTGGCTACACCTTC
CSGGVGGGLGYTF
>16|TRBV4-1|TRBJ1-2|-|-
TGCGCCAGCAGCCAAGATATTCAGGGTCCTAACTATGGCTACACCTTC
CASSQDIQGPNYGYTF
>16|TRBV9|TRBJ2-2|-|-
TGTGCCAGCAGCGTAGCCGACTCGCTAAACACCGGGGAGCTGTTTTTT
CASSVADSLNTGELFF
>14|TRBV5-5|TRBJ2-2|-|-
TGTGCCAGCAGCCAGCAGGGGGGCACCGGGGAGCTGTTTTTT
CASSQQGGTGELFF
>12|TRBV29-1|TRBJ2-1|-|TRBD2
TGCAGCGTTTGGGAGGCGGGGGATGAGCAGTTCTTC
CSVWEAGDEQFF
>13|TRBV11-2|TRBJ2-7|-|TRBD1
TGTGCCAGCAGCCTGGGACAGGGAGGTGAGCAGTACTTC
CASSLGQGGEQYF
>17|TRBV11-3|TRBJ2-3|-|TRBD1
TGTGCCAGCAGCCTCCGATTGGGGGACAGGGGCACAGATACGCAGTATTTT
CASSLRLGDRGTDTQYF
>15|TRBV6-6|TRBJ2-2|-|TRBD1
TGTGCCAGCAGCCCAGGGACAGGGTACTCCGGGGAGCTGTTTTTT
CASSPGTGYSGELFF
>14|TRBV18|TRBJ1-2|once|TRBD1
TGTGCCAGCTCTCGACAGGGGGCCCAAGGCGGCTACACCTTC
CASSRQGAQGGYTF
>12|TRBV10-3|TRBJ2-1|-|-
TGTGCCATCAGTGCCGACGGGGATGAGCAGTTCTTC
CAISADGDEQFF
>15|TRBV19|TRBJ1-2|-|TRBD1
TGTGCCAGTAGTACAGTAACCGACAGGGTGTATGGCTACACCTTC
CASSTVTDRVYGYTF
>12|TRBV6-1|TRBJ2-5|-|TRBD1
TGTGCCGGGAGACAGGGACAGGAGACCCAGTACTTC
CAGRQGQETQYF
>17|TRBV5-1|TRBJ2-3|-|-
TGCGCCAGCAGCTTGGCCTGGGCAGGGTCATCCGCAGATACGCAGTATTTT
CASSLAWAGSSADTQYF
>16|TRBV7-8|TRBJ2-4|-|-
TGTGCCAGCAGCTTTGGACATCCCTTAGCCAAAAACATTCAGTACTTC
CASSFGHPLAKNIQYF